Given below is one TCR beta chain in context. The data were obtained in a study of OX40 agonist ivuxolimab in advanced cancers. Measured with immunoSEQ multiplex PCR; TCRdb has only the in-frame clones, and not every one. This table has roughly 50,000 clones, around nine tenths appearing once. The material was CD4+ or CD8+ T cells sorted from blood, obtained in a trial of the OX40 agonist ivuxolimab. The sequence derives from an adult with an advanced solid tumor such as melanoma, head and neck, liver or kidney cancer.

The CDR3 spells CASSYSAGVEETQYF. In DNA, the CDR3 is TGTGCCAGCAGTTACTCAGCGGGAGTCGAAGAGACCCAGTACTTC. The rearrangement uses TRBV6-5 and TRBJ2-5, with 8 bases lining up with TRBD2. The CDR3 extends over 15 amino acids. Germline V gene data show CDR1 as MNHEY and CDR2 as SVGAGI. Trimming took 0 bases from V and 3 from J; bases not matched to a gene: 3.